Included here is one TCR beta chain sequence, with context. This sample is drawn from a study of blood T cell repertoires in COVID-19. At the level of the study: Material from acute and convalescent COVID-19 was sourced from the United States, Italy and Spain.

Only in-frame clones appear in the TCRdb table, and some are missing; sequencing was by immunoSEQ multiplex PCR. There are over 20,000 clones in the sample; less than 95% occur only once, and 2.7% lies in the top ten. Per the germline V gene, CDR1 is KGHSH and CDR2 is LQKENI. The CDR3 contains 15 residues. Trimming pared 3 bases from V and 6 bases from J, leaving 18 bases between. The chain employs TRBV18 and TRBJ2-7; a weak D match, TRBD2 (5 bases). This TCR was recovered from a man aged 70 or older with acute or convalescent COVID-19. Specimen: peripheral blood. As DNA, the CDR3 is TGTGCCAGCTCACCGAACGGGCCGGGATCGGGCGAGCAGTACTTC. Translated: CASSPNGPGSGEQYF.